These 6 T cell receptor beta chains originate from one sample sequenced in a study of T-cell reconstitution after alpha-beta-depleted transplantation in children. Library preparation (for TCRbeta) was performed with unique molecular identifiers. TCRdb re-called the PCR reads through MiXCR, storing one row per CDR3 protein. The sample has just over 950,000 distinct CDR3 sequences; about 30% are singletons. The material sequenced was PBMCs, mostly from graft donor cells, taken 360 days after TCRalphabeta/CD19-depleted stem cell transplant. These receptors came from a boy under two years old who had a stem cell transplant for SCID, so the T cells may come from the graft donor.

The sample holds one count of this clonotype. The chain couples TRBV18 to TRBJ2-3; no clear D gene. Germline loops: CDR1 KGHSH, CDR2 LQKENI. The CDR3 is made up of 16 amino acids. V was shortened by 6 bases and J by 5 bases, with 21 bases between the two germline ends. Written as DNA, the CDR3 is TGTGCCAGCTCTACGCTCCGGGCCAGGAGAAAAGATACGCAGTATTTT. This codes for CASSTLRARRKDTQYF.

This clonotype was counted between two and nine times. The CDR3 protein is CSVSTSGGNEQFF. CDR3 in DNA: TGCAGCGTATCGACTAGCGGGGGCAATGAGCAGTTCTTC. V and J are TRBV29-1 and TRBJ2-1, with TRBD2 matching over 12 bases. Germline CDR1 SQVTM, CDR2 ANQGSEA. The trim removed 6 bases at V and 6 bases at J, leaving 3 bases unmatched. The CDR3 sequence is 13 residues long.

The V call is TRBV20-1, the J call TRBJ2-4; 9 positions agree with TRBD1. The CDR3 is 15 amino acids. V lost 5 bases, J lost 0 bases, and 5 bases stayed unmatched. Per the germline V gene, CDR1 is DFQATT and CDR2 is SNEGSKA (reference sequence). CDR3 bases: TGCAGTGCTGGGACAGGGTCCTTAGCCAAAAACATTCAGTACTTC. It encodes CSAGTGSLAKNIQYF.

The CDR3 spells CASSQEIASRTGELFF. CDR3 DNA: TGTGCCAGCAGCCAAGAAATCGCTAGCCGCACCGGGGAGCTGTTTTTT. The rearrangement uses TRBV4-2 and TRBJ2-2; weak D call: TRBD2 (5 bases). This CDR3 comprises 16 residues. CDR1 and CDR2 (germline): LGHNA, YNFKEQ. V was cut by 0 bases and J by 4 bases, with 12 bases left in between.

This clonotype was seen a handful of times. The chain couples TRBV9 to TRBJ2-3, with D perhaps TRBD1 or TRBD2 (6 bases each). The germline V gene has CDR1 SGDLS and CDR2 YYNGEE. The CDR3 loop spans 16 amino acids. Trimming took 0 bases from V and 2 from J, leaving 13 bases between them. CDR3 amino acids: CASSVGSGAPTDTQYF. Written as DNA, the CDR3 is TGTGCCAGCAGCGTAGGGTCGGGGGCCCCCACAGATACGCAGTATTTT.

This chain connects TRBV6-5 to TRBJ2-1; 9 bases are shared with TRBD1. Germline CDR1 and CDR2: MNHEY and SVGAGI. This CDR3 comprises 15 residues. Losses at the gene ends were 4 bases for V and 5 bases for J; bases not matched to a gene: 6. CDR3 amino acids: CASSSRDRDHNEQFF. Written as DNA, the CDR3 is TGTGCCAGCAGTTCACGGGACAGGGACCACAATGAGCAGTTCTTC.